Each of the 21 T cell receptor beta chains below was sequenced from the same sample in a study of identical twins. MiXCR was run by TCRdb on the 5' RACE reads, yielding one entry per CDR3 protein. The sample gives around 490,000 distinct CDR3 sequences, about 13% of which show up once; approximately 1% is in the top ten. The same sample was also used in a study of yellow fever vaccine responses in identical twins.

Sequenced: CD4+ T cells sorted from blood. These receptors were obtained from a woman aged 18-29 years in good health.

The chain has TRBV5-6 and TRBJ2-7; D is unclear. V lost 4 bases to trimming and J lost 4 bases, with 9 bases between them. This CDR3 is 12 amino acids long. The germline V gene encodes CDR1 SGHDT and CDR2 YYEEEE. The CDR3 coding sequence is TGTGCCAGCAGCACGGGCCGGTACGAGCAGTACTTC. This sequence encodes CASSTGRYEQYF. Full variable domain (missing parts from reference TRBV5-6 and TRBJ2-7): DAGVTQSPTHLIKTRGQQVTLRCSPKSGHDTVSWYQQALGQGPQFIFQYYEEEERQRGNFPDRFSGHQFPNYSSELNVNALLLGDSALYLCASSTGRYEQYFGPGTRLTVT.

The chain links TRBV6-1 to TRBJ2-7; 7 bases agree with TRBD2. V trimming: 7 bases; J trimming: 6 bases; junction bases outside the gene matches: 15. The CDR3 length is 15 residues. Germline CDR1 is MNHNS and CDR2 is SASEGT. The CDR3 sequence is CASIPSGGTLGEQYF. The CDR3 DNA reads as TGTGCCAGCATTCCTAGCGGAGGTACCCTTGGCGAGCAGTACTTC.

This clonotype occurred a few times. The J gene is TRBJ2-7, the V gene TRBV29-1; TRBD2 matches 10 bases. CDR3 length: 14 residues. CDR1 is SQVTM and CDR2 is ANQGSEA in the germline V gene. J was trimmed by 4 bases and V by 7 bases; bases with no gene match: 10. For the CDR3, the DNA is TGCAGCGCCACTAGCGGGGCGGGTTCATACGAGCAGTACTTC. Protein sequence: CSATSGAGSYEQYF.

This clonotype occurred a few times. In DNA form, the CDR3 reads TGTGCCAGCAGCTTAACGGGGACAGCGAGCTCCTACAATGAGCAGTTCTTC. It yields the protein CASSLTGTASSYNEQFF. The chain has TRBV7-3 and TRBJ2-1; 7 nucleotides align to TRBD1. V trimming: 0 bases; J trimming: 0 bases; junction bases outside the gene matches: 5. This CDR3 comprises 17 residues. Germline V gene lookup returns CDR1 SGHTA and CDR2 FQGTGA.

The chain uses TRBV7-6 and TRBJ2-6; no definite D call. This CDR3 is 15 amino acids long. V shed 1 base and J shed 0 bases, with 4 bases lying between them. The germline gives CDR1 SGHVS, CDR2 FNYEAQ. The CDR3 DNA follows: TGTGCCAGCAGCTTAGGCTACTCTGGGGCCAACGTCCTGACTTTC. It encodes CASSLGYSGANVLTF.

This chain links TRBV4-1 with TRBJ2-7, with 10 bases identical to TRBD1. The V and J ends lost 4 bases and 2 bases, in that order; junction bases with no gene match: 14. Germline values: CDR1 MGHRA, CDR2 YSYEKL. The CDR3 has 18 residues. CDR3 region: CASSLVTVGGQGAYEQYF. The CDR3 DNA follows: TGCGCCAGCAGCCTAGTTACCGTCGGTGGACAGGGGGCCTACGAGCAGTACTTC.

This clonotype was seen repeatedly, ten times or more. The rearrangement joins TRBV5-4 to TRBJ2-5; 11 bases align to TRBD2. Germline CDR1 reads SGHNT; CDR2 reads YYREEE (reference sequence). V lost 3 bases, J lost 4 bases, and 11 bases stayed unmatched. The CDR3 has 17 amino acids. The CDR3 bases are TGTGCCAGCAGCTCCCCACTAGCGGGAGTAGGTTTAGAGACCCAGTACTTC. Protein: CASSSPLAGVGLETQYF.

V usage is TRBV7-6 and J usage is TRBJ2-1; D gene ambiguous. Germline values: CDR1 SGHVS, CDR2 FNYEAQ. The CDR3 is 13 amino acids. Trimming shortened V by 5 bases and J by 5 bases, and 10 bases separated the two germline ends. The CDR3 DNA reads TGTGCCAGCAGCCGCCCTGACCACAATGAGCAGTTCTTC. This translates into CASSRPDHNEQFF.

This clonotype was observed a handful of times. The chain couples TRBV11-2 to TRBJ2-2; possibly TRBD1 or TRBD2 for D (5 bases each). The CDR3 runs 14 residues. Trimming cost V 0 bases and J 6 bases, with 8 bases left between them. In germline, CDR1 is SGHAT, CDR2 FQNNGV. In nucleotides, the CDR3 is TGTGCCAGCAGCTTAGAGTGGGGGTCCGGGGAGCTGTTTTTT. It translates to CASSLEWGSGELFF.

V is TRBV7-2 and J is TRBJ1-5; D unresolved. The CDR3 contains 17 residues. The V gene lost 1 base and the J gene lost 0 bases, with 13 bases spanning the gap. Germline lookup yields CDR1 SGHTA and CDR2 FQGNSA. The CDR3 here is CASSLVASQYSNQPQHF. In nucleotides, the CDR3 is TGTGCCAGCAGCTTAGTGGCCTCACAATATAGCAATCAGCCCCAGCATTTT.

This clonotype has more than one count but fewer than ten. V usage is TRBV28 and J usage is TRBJ2-5, with D perhaps matching TRBD2 (6 bases). The germline V and J ends were trimmed by 6 bases and 4 bases, with 18 bases remaining between them. The CDR3 runs 15 residues. CDR1 is MDHEN, CDR2 SYDVKM, per germline. The CDR3 reads CASSPDGLGGETQYF. CDR3 nucleotides: TGTGCCAGCAGCCCAGACGGCCTGGGGGGAGAGACCCAGTACTTC.

Only a few counts were recorded for this clonotype. V is TRBV10-3 and J is TRBJ1-2; 10 bases fit TRBD1. Trimming cost V 2 bases and J 6 bases; bases outside gene matches: 3. The CDR3 loop spans 14 amino acids. Germline assignment: CDR1 ENHRY and CDR2 SYGVKD. The CDR3 nucleotides are TGTGCCATCAGTGAGCCGACAGGGGGCCATGGCTACACCTTC. Its protein is CAISEPTGGHGYTF.

This chain links TRBV15 with TRBJ2-3; possibly TRBD1 for D (6 bases). The V gene lost 0 bases and the J gene lost 1 base, with 8 bases spanning the gap. Germline assignment: CDR1 LNHNV and CDR2 YYDKDF (reference sequence). The CDR3 totals 15 residues. Here the CDR3 DNA reads TGTGCCACCAGCAGAGAGAACAGGGGCACAGATACGCAGTATTTT. Translated: CATSRENRGTDTQYF.

This clonotype turned up a few times. This chain uses TRBV12-3 or TRBV12-4 with TRBJ2-7; perhaps D is TRBD1 or TRBD2 (6 bases each). V gave up 1 base and J gave up 1 base, with 14 bases separating them. CDR3 size: 16 residues. The CDR3 DNA reads as TGTGCCAGCAGTTTAGTGTTCAGGGGAGGATCCTACGAGCAGTACTTC. The encoded protein is CASSLVFRGGSYEQYF.

The chain uses TRBV7-2 and TRBJ2-6; possibly TRBD2 for D (5 bases). The germline V gene encodes CDR1 SGHTA and CDR2 FQGNSA. The CDR3 covers 16 residues. V was trimmed by 5 bases and J by 0 bases, leaving 11 bases between them. The CDR3 region is CASSPAGRSGANVLTF. The CDR3 nucleotides are TGTGCCAGCAGCCCGGCGGGTCGCTCTGGGGCCAACGTCCTGACTTTC.

This clonotype was detected many times. V gene TRBV15 combines with J gene TRBJ2-1; 9 positions match TRBD1. With V trimmed by 3 bases and J by 7 bases, 7 bases remained unmatched. This CDR3 comprises 15 residues. Germline V CDR1 and CDR2: LNHNV, YYDKDF (reference sequence). CDR3 amino acids: CATSSRSGTGNEQFF. CDR3 nucleotides: TGTGCCACCAGCAGCCGCTCCGGGACAGGGAATGAGCAGTTCTTC.

This chain joins TRBV20-1 and TRBJ2-1; no clear D gene. The CDR3 has 16 amino acids. Trimming removed 3 bases at V and 0 bases at J, with 15 bases between. Per the germline V gene, CDR1 is DFQATT and CDR2 is SNEGSKA (reference sequence). This chain's CDR3 is CSARSLAASSYNEQFF. The CDR3 DNA reads TGCAGTGCTAGGAGCTTGGCCGCGAGCTCCTACAATGAGCAGTTCTTC.

The chain employs TRBV12-3 or TRBV12-4 and TRBJ1-1; a possible D gene is TRBD1 (5 bases). V gave up 6 bases and J gave up 5 bases, with 16 bases separating them. The CDR3 extends over 14 amino acids. CDR3 in amino acids: CASRRQAGGTEAFF. For the CDR3, the DNA is TGTGCCAGCAGGAGGCAGGCCGGGGGGACTGAAGCTTTCTTT.

V gene TRBV14 combines with J gene TRBJ2-5; D may be TRBD2 (6 bases). The CDR3 is 15 residues long. Germline CDR1 and CDR2: SGHDN and FVKESK. Deletions cut 0 bases from V and 4 bases from J, with 12 bases between. DNA for the CDR3: TGTGCCAGCAGCCAAGATAGTGGGACTGCAGAGACCCAGTACTTC. Protein sequence: CASSQDSGTAETQYF.

This clonotype was seen only a few times. The CDR3 coding sequence is TGTGCCAGCAGCTTACAGCCCTTATACAATGAGCAGTTCTTC. It specifies CASSLQPLYNEQFF. The J gene is TRBJ2-1, the V gene TRBV7-3; no reliable D call. Trimming took off 2 bases at V and 4 bases at J, with 9 bases between the two ends. Germline V gene data show CDR1 as SGHTA and CDR2 as FQGTGA. The CDR3 is 14 amino acids.

This chain links TRBV20-1 with TRBJ2-1, with D possibly matching TRBD2 (5 bases). Germline CDR1 is DFQATT and CDR2 is SNEGSKA (reference sequence). V was shortened by 6 bases and J by 9 bases, with 15 bases between the two germline ends. This CDR3 is 12 amino acids long. The CDR3 loop reads CSANRAGGEQFF. The DNA of the CDR3 is TGCAGTGCAAATAGGGCGGGTGGTGAGCAGTTCTTC.